The T cell receptor (beta chain) described here comes from a study of blood T cell repertoires in COVID-19. In the study overall: The United States, Italy and Spain provided the acute and convalescent COVID-19 samples. Sample material is recorded as cDNA or gDNA derived from T cells, B-cell-depleted T cells, or PBMCs.

In its sample, this clone was seen once. The CDR3 runs 15 residues. With 7 bases removed from V and 3 bases from J, the gap between germline ends came to 16 bases. Germline V gives CDR1 MNHEY, CDR2 SVGAGI. Per the authors' pipeline: Amplification of reference gene primers provided the estimated nucleated cell counts. Some clones are missing from TCRdb's copy, which holds only in-frame ones; the method was immunoSEQ multiplex PCR. For V, J and clone size, that table is used; D and trimming come from the DNA. Of about 210,000 clones listed, over 75% are singletons. Sequencing was performed on peripheral blood. This chain connects TRBV6-5 to TRBJ1-5; perhaps TRBD1 as D (5 bases). This clonotype was obtained from a middle-aged woman with acute or convalescent COVID-19. CDR3 sequence (DNA): TGTGCCAGCACACACGCCCCAGGGAACAATCAGCCCCAGCATTTT. Encoded protein: CASTHAPGNNQPQHF.